Detailed here is one TCR beta chain. Its target is not known. This entry comes from a study of T cell responses to AZD1222 COVID-19 vaccine. General observations from the study: Repertoire sampling occurred only after the peak T cell response. Spike-specific TCRs gained breadth and depth after people received two AZD1222 doses. White British ancestry dominated among donors, who included more females, and clonal diversity was possibly underestimated.

Sequencing was performed with immunoSEQ multiplex PCR; in TCRdb, only in-frame clones are kept and a portion is missing. This sample has about 160,000 clones, with 92% found just once. The germline V and J ends were trimmed by 0 bases and 8 bases, with 12 bases remaining between them. Germline lookup yields CDR1 SGHRS and CDR2 YFSETQ. The length of the CDR3 is 15 residues. V usage is TRBV5-1 and J usage is TRBJ1-6; weak D call: TRBD1 (5 bases). The sample consisted of peripheral blood, taken 28 days after the second AZD1222 dose. This receptor was taken from an adult who received the AZD1222 COVID-19 vaccine. The chain's CDR3 is CASSLDPVGDSPLHF. In DNA, the CDR3 is TGCGCCAGCAGCTTGGACCCTGTGGGGGATTCACCCCTCCACTTT.